The TCR beta chain described here comes from a study of T cell changes during pregnancy in multiple sclerosis (dated by TCRdb to about 2019). Regarding the research as a whole: The study looked at changes in the T cell repertoire across pregnancy in women with multiple sclerosis.

As regards this clone: Its binding antigen is unknown. There are no base qualities to consult, and no much larger clone falls within one base.

The library was produced with the immunoSEQ multiplex PCR assay. TCRdb's version of the immuneACCESS table is confined to in-frame rearrangements and falls short of the full clone set. An unresolved V gene accounts for under half of the shortfall where checked; the remainder is of unknown origin. The sample has 60,000 to 75,000 clones on record, around 93% of them singletons. The ten largest clones add up to approximately 3.3% of the sample. CDR1 and CDR2, looked up from the germline V gene, are MGHRA and YSYEKL. V loses 4 bases at its end and J loses 5 bases; junction bases beyond the gene matches: 12. Including the terminal cysteine and phenylalanine, the CDR3 comprises 16 residues. This entry keeps only the CDR3 DNA: 48 bases, framed from base 1.

The rearranged segments are TRBV4-1 and TRBJ1-2, with TRBD1 matching 8 junction bases. The input for sequencing was CD8+ T cells from peripheral blood mononuclear cells, taken in the second trimester of pregnancy. The receptor comes from a female donor with multiple sclerosis, enrolled in a pregnancy study. At the DNA level, the sequence is TGCGCCAGCAGCCCCCAACCGGGCCAGGGGGCTTATGGCTACACCTTC. Its coded protein is CASSPQPGQGAYGYTF.